Below, 17 T cell receptor beta chains from the same sample are listed, as sequenced in a study of blood T cell repertoires in COVID-19 (dated by TCRdb to 2018 to 2020). Libraries were prepared through the immunoSEQ multiplex PCR assay. This immuneACCESS table, as held by TCRdb, lists in-frame sequences with V and J called but not all clones. Of the missing ones, under half trace to an unresolved V gene in checked studies; the others have no known cause. Here the sample has more than 75,000 clones; about 84% occur a single time. Together, the top ten hold more than 14% of the sample. Sequenced input: peripheral blood. These receptor sequences come from a woman in her 70s with acute or convalescent COVID-19.

The chain couples TRBV1 to TRBJ2-3; the table's D call, TRBD2, has no DNA check behind it. TRBV1 is a recognized pseudogene. The CDR3 is 17 amino acids. CDR3 sequence: CTSNRGLAGGDTDTQYF. CDR3 coding DNA: TGCACCAGCAATCGGGGACTAGCGGGGGGAGACACAGATACGCAGTATTTT.

The V call is TRBV4-1, the J call TRBJ1-2; D is possibly TRBD1 (5 bases). The germline V gene encodes CDR1 MGHRA and CDR2 YSYEKL. The V and J ends lost 5 bases and 4 bases respectively, with 17 bases between them. This CDR3 spans 15 amino acids. The CDR3 nucleotides are TGCGCCAGCAGCGACCACAGGACGACGAGCTATGGCTACACCTTC. This encodes CASSDHRTTSYGYTF.

The J gene is TRBJ1-1, the V gene TRBV21-1; TRBD1 reflects the table's D call only, with no check against the DNA. TRBV21-1 is designated a pseudogene. The CDR3 consists of 14 residues. As DNA, the CDR3 is TGTGCCAGCAGCACCCCAGGGGTGAGCACTGAAGCTTTCTTT. Protein: CASSTPGVSTEAFF.

CDR3 protein: CASSPRTGELFF. The CDR3 coding sequence is TGTGCCAGCAGCCCCCGCACCGGGGAGCTGTTTTTT. This sequence joins TRBV3-1 (or the pseudogene TRBV3-2) and TRBJ2-2, with no clear D. The CDR3 has 12 amino acids. V was pared by 4 bases and J by 4 bases, with 4 bases between. Germline V CDR1 and CDR2: LGHDT, YNNKEL (reference sequence).

This clone was counted once. The chain combines TRBV5-6 with TRBJ1-3, with unresolved D. Per germline, CDR1 SGHDT and CDR2 YYEEEE. The ends were cut back, 6 bases at V and 4 bases at J, with 20 bases in the middle. The CDR3 length is 16 residues. This chain's CDR3 is CASNFGRVKGGNTIYF. The CDR3 coding sequence is TGTGCCAGCAACTTCGGGAGGGTGAAGGGAGGAAACACCATATATTTT.

A single count supports this clone. This rearrangement joins TRBV5-8 to TRBJ2-2; tentatively, D is TRBD2 (5 bases). V gave up 3 bases and J gave up 6 bases, with 9 bases separating them. The length of the CDR3 is 13 residues. Germline loops: CDR1 SGHTS, CDR2 YDEGEE. The CDR3 sequence: CASSWRSSGELFF. CDR3 DNA: TGTGCCAGCAGCTGGAGGTCGTCCGGGGAGCTGTTTTTT.

The chain has TRBV7-2 and TRBJ2-3; D might be TRBD1 (6 bases). This CDR3 is 15 amino acids long. In germline, CDR1 is SGHTA, CDR2 FQGNSA. Trimming removed 1 base from V and 2 bases from J, with 10 bases in between. The CDR3: CASSLGTGTTDTQYF. The CDR3 nucleotides read TGTGCCAGCAGCTTAGGAACAGGGACCACAGATACGCAGTATTTT.

This clone was recorded once. The chain carries TRBV7-9 and TRBJ2-4, with TRBD1 matching 9 bases. The germline V gene has CDR1 SEHNR and CDR2 FQNEAQ (reference sequence). V gave up 3 bases and J gave up 9 bases; unmatched junction bases: 9. The CDR3 covers 15 residues. CDR3 in DNA: TGTGCCAGCAGCTTTACGACGGGACAGGGAATCATTCAGTACTTC. This gives the protein CASSFTTGQGIIQYF. The whole variable domain, remainder taken from reference TRBV7-9 and TRBJ2-4, is DTGVSQNPRHKITKRGQNVTFRCDPISEHNRLYWYRQTLGQGPEFLTYFQNEAQLEKSRLLSDRFSAERPKGSFSTLEIQRTEQGDSAMYLCASSFTTGQGIIQYFGAGTRLSVL.

The CDR3 DNA sequence: TGCAGCGGGACAGGGGGAAACTATGGCTACACCTTC. It yields the protein CSGTGGNYGYTF. J is TRBJ1-2 and V is TRBV29-1, with TRBD1 identical over 10 bases. With V trimmed by 7 bases and J by 2 bases, 1 base remained unmatched. The CDR3 totals 12 residues. Germline V CDR1 and CDR2: SQVTM, ANQGSEA.

The chain is built from TRBV27 and TRBJ2-5, with D hard to call. Germline CDR1 and CDR2: MNHEY and SMNVEV (reference sequence). V was pared by 2 bases and J by 0 bases, with 13 bases between. This CDR3 contains 16 residues. The CDR3 here is CASSLRRQINQETQYF. In DNA form, the CDR3 reads TGTGCCAGCAGTTTAAGGCGGCAGATCAACCAAGAGACCCAGTACTTC.

This sequence joins TRBV12-3 or TRBV12-4 and TRBJ2-5; 8 positions agree with TRBD2. V lost 7 bases to trimming and J lost 5 bases; unmatched junction nucleotides: 6. The CDR3 has 13 amino acids. CDR3 in amino acids: CASMSGGRETQYF. CDR3 bases: TGTGCCAGCATGAGCGGGGGCCGGGAGACCCAGTACTTC.

In nucleotides, the CDR3 is TGCGCCAGCAGCTTGGAGCAGAACACTGAAGCTTTCTTT. Its translation: CASSLEQNTEAFF. The chain couples TRBV5-1 to TRBJ1-1; no clear D gene. The V and J ends lost 0 bases and 1 base respectively, with 4 bases between them. This CDR3 comprises 13 residues. Germline V CDR1 and CDR2: SGHRS, YFSETQ.

This rearrangement joins TRBV7-2 to TRBJ2-1; D call uncertain. The V end lost 0 bases, the J end lost 5 bases, and 8 bases lay between the germline ends. The CDR3 has 14 residues. Germline CDR1 is SGHTA and CDR2 is FQGNSA. This CDR3 is CASSLAYFNNEQFF. The CDR3 nucleotides read TGTGCCAGCAGCTTAGCTTATTTTAACAATGAGCAGTTCTTC. The complete variable domain, with remaining parts taken from reference TRBV7-2 and TRBJ2-1, reads GAGVSQSPSNKVTEKGKDVELRCDPISGHTALYWYRQSLGQGLEFLIYFQGNSAPDKSGLPSDRFSAERTGGSVSTLTIQRTQQEDSAVYLCASSLAYFNNEQFFGPGTRLTVL.

This clone was seen a few times. The chain combines TRBV2 with TRBJ2-7, with D possibly TRBD2 on 6 matching bases. Germline loops: CDR1 SNHLY, CDR2 FYNNEI. V was pared by 7 bases and J by 3 bases, with 7 bases between. CDR3 size: 11 residues. Here the CDR3 DNA reads TGTGCCAGCACGGGGGTCTACGAGCAGTACGTC. This codes for CASTGVYEQYV.

V usage is TRBV10-3 and J usage is TRBJ2-3, with D possibly matching TRBD2 (5 bases). Germline V gives CDR1 ENHRY, CDR2 SYGVKD. Trimming pared 2 bases from V and 3 bases from J, leaving 12 bases between. The length of the CDR3 is 15 residues. CDR3 sequence (DNA): TGTGCCATCAGTGAGGGGAGCTCCGTAACAGATACGCAGTATTTT. As protein: CAISEGSSVTDTQYF.

V is TRBV5-1 and J is TRBJ2-5, with TRBD2 identical over 9 bases. Germline V gene lookup returns CDR1 SGHRS and CDR2 YFSETQ. This CDR3 region has 14 residues. Trimming at V came to 10 bases and at J to 2 bases, leaving 9 bases not matched to a gene. CDR3 nucleotide sequence: TGCGCCCGCCGCGGCGGGGGGGGTCAAGAGACCCAGTACTTC. Translation gives CARRGGGGQETQYF.

The rearrangement joins TRBV4-3 to TRBJ2-2, with a possible D match to TRBD2 (6 bases). Germline assignment: CDR1 LGHNA and CDR2 YSLEER. Trimming pared 6 bases from V and 1 base from J, leaving 15 bases between. The CDR3 sequence is 16 residues long. The DNA of the CDR3 is TGCGCCAGCAGTCCTATGGAGGGGAAGAACACCGGGGAGCTGTTTTTT. Protein sequence: CASSPMEGKNTGELFF.